These 24 T cell receptor beta chains were sequenced from one sample in a study of blood T cell repertoires in COVID-19. Repertoires were generated with immunoSEQ multiplex PCR, while TCRdb's copy carries only in-frame clones and drops some. The sample contains under 100,000 clones, about 81% of which appear only once. Sequencing was carried out using peripheral blood. The source is a human donor in a cohort sampled during active COVID-19.

This clone has at least ten counts. The genes are TRBV28 and TRBJ1-2; maybe TRBD1 (5 bases). V dropped 4 bases and J dropped 7 bases, with 22 bases sitting between them. The germline CDR1 and CDR2 sequences are MDHEN and SYDVKM. CDR3 length: 16 residues. The CDR3 reads CASSSPGDSRGRGYTF. CDR3 in DNA: TGTGCCAGCAGTTCACCGGGGGACTCCCGGGGCCGTGGCTACACCTTC.

This clone was seen once. V and J are TRBV4-3 and TRBJ2-1; 7 nucleotides align to TRBD2. CDR1 LGHNA and CDR2 YSLEER come from the germline V gene. J lost 8 bases, V lost 0 bases, and 10 bases had no gene match. The CDR3 covers 16 residues. The CDR3 sequence is CASSQDGRGSFDEQFF. Written as DNA, the CDR3 is TGCGCCAGCAGCCAAGATGGGCGGGGGAGTTTCGATGAGCAGTTCTTC.

The V gene is TRBV30, the J gene TRBJ1-2; tentative D call: TRBD1 (5 bases). The CDR3 is 14 amino acids. V lost 0 bases and J lost 0, with 8 bases in between. Germline V gene sequence: CDR1 GTSNPN, CDR2 SVGIG (reference sequence). The CDR3 region has the DNA TGTGCCTGGAGTGTTAAGACAGCTAACTATGGCTACACCTTC. Translated, it gives CAWSVKTANYGYTF.

The rearrangement joins TRBV30 to TRBJ2-2, with 9 bases matching TRBD2. The CDR3 spans 15 residues. Unmatched junction bases numbered 7, after V lost 5 bases and J lost 3 bases. CDR1 is GTSNPN and CDR2 is SVGIG in the germline V gene (reference sequence). The CDR3 loop is CAWARAGGDTGELFF. The DNA for the CDR3 is TGTGCCTGGGCTAGAGCGGGGGGCGACACCGGGGAGCTGTTTTTT. The full variable domain, in which reference TRBV30 and TRBJ2-2 provide the parts outside the CDR3, is SQTIHQWPATLVQPVGSPLSLECTVEGTSNPNLYWYRQAAGRGLQLLFYSVGIGQISSEVPQNLSASRPQDRQFILSSKKLLLSDSGFYLCAWARAGGDTGELFFGEGSRLTVL.

This chain connects TRBV14 to TRBJ1-1, with D unresolved. The CDR3 totals 15 residues. Germline assignment: CDR1 SGHDN and CDR2 FVKESK. Deletions cut 4 bases from V and 1 base from J, with 13 bases between. The CDR3 loop is CASSPTRWANTEAFF. The CDR3 DNA reads TGTGCCAGCAGCCCTACACGGTGGGCGAACACTGAAGCTTTCTTT.

The chain couples TRBV30 to TRBJ1-2; D is unclear. The CDR3 covers 11 residues. Germline V gene lookup returns CDR1 GTSNPN and CDR2 SVGIG (reference sequence). V dropped 6 bases and J dropped 11 bases, with 16 bases sitting between them. CDR3 nucleotide sequence: TGTGCCTGCCCTACACCGGGGAGGTACACCTTC. It translates to CACPTPGRYTF.

This clone occurred a few times. This chain connects TRBV4-1 to TRBJ2-2; 8 bases are shared with TRBD1. The junction had 7 bases not matched to a gene; V was cut back by 3 bases and J by 7 bases. Germline CDR1 MGHRA, CDR2 YSYEKL. This CDR3 is built from 15 residues. CDR3 protein: CASSHGQGRIGELFF. The CDR3 nucleotides read TGCGCCAGCAGCCACGGACAGGGCAGGATCGGGGAGCTGTTTTTT.

V is TRBV6-6 and J is TRBJ1-2, with no clear D. The CDR3 totals 15 residues. V lost 2 bases, J lost 4 bases, and 14 bases lay in between. CDR1 and CDR2 from the germline V gene are MNHNY and SVGAGI (reference sequence). The CDR3 nucleotides are TGTGCCAGCAGTTACGGTGGCCGGCGGGGCTATGGCTACACCTTC. It specifies CASSYGGRRGYGYTF.

The V gene is TRBV15, the J gene TRBJ1-2, with 9 nucleotides matching TRBD1. V trimming: 1 base; J trimming: 4 bases; junction bases outside the gene matches: 7. This CDR3 is built from 16 residues. CDR1 and CDR2 from the germline V gene are LNHNV and YYDKDF (reference sequence). The CDR3 spells CATSRGGQGKIYGYTF. The CDR3 coding sequence is TGTGCCACCAGCAGAGGGGGACAGGGAAAGATCTATGGCTACACCTTC. Full variable domain (outside the CDR3, taken from reference TRBV15 and TRBJ1-2): DAMVIQNPRYQVTQFGKPVTLSCSQTLNHNVMYWYQQKSSQAPKLLFHYYDKDFNNEADTPDNFQSRRPNTSFCFLDIRSPGLGDTAMYLCATSRGGQGKIYGYTFGSGTRLTVV.

This clone turned up a few times. The chain links TRBV9 to TRBJ2-1; 7 nucleotides align to TRBD2. After removal of 4 bases from V and 3 bases from J, the junction contained 16 bases not matched to a gene. Germline assignment: CDR1 SGDLS and CDR2 YYNGEE. The CDR3 consists of 18 residues. The CDR3 DNA is TGTGCCAGCAGCCTTAGACTAGCCGGGGGGTCATACTACAATGAGCAGTTCTTC. Translated, it gives CASSLRLAGGSYYNEQFF.

The chain couples TRBV5-4 to TRBJ2-7; TRBD1 matches at 7 bases. J lost 4 bases, V lost 0 bases, and 4 bases had no gene match. The CDR3 is 14 residues long. The germline CDR1 and CDR2 sequences are SGHNT and YYREEE (reference sequence). The CDR3 region is CASSLAGTVYEQYF. Here the CDR3 DNA reads TGTGCCAGCAGCTTGGCGGGGACAGTTTACGAGCAGTACTTC.

The rearrangement joins TRBV3-1 (or the pseudogene TRBV3-2) to TRBJ2-3, with D uncertain. Per the germline V gene, CDR1 is LGHDT and CDR2 is YNNKEL (reference sequence). This CDR3 region has 15 residues. The V gene lost 2 bases and the J gene lost 5 bases, with 14 bases spanning the gap. The CDR3, as DNA: TGTGCCAGCAGCCAATATCAAGCATCGGGAGATACGCAGTATTTT. Translated: CASSQYQASGDTQYF.

The V call is TRBV11-2, the J call TRBJ2-7; D is perhaps TRBD1 (5 bases). The ends were cut back, 0 bases at V and 7 bases at J, with 7 bases in the middle. The CDR3 loop spans 12 amino acids. Germline loops: CDR1 SGHAT, CDR2 FQNNGV. This chain's CDR3 is CASSLEYREQYF. The CDR3, as DNA: TGTGCCAGCAGCTTAGAATACAGGGAGCAGTACTTC. The variable domain in full, completed from reference TRBV11-2 and TRBJ2-7, reads EAGVAQSPRYKIIEKRQSVAFWCNPISGHATLYWYQQILGQGPKLLIQFQNNGVVDDSQLPKDRFSAERLKGVDSTLKIQPAKLEDSAVYLCASSLEYREQYFGPGTRLTVT.

The chain joins TRBV6-1 to TRBJ2-5, with D perhaps TRBD2 (5 bases). The germline V gene has CDR1 MNHNS and CDR2 SASEGT. The CDR3 has 16 amino acids. V was clipped by 0 bases and J by 2 bases, with 13 bases between them. The CDR3 here is CASSEALAPPQETQYF. CDR3 sequence (DNA): TGTGCCAGCAGTGAAGCCTTAGCGCCCCCTCAAGAGACCCAGTACTTC.

This sequence joins TRBV23-1 and TRBJ1-1; no firm D call. TRBV23-1 is sorted into the ORF group, with uncertain function. With 2 bases removed from V and 0 bases from J, the gap between germline ends came to 13 bases. The length of the CDR3 is 16 residues. CDR3 sequence (DNA): TGCGCCAGCAGTCAACGCTGTCTAGTAATGAACACTGAAGCTTTCTTT. Translated: CASSQRCLVMNTEAFF.

The chain carries TRBV12-3 or TRBV12-4 and TRBJ1-4; TRBD1 matches at 7 bases. The V segment lost 2 bases and the J segment 8 bases; nucleotides outside the gene matches: 2. This CDR3 region has 13 residues. CDR3 sequence (DNA): TGTGCCAGCAGTTTATCACAGGGGGAAAAACTGTTTTTT. It yields the protein CASSLSQGEKLFF.

The chain links TRBV10-1 to TRBJ2-3; 8 nucleotides line up with TRBD2. There are 12 residues in the CDR3. The germline V gene has CDR1 WNHNN and CDR2 SYGVQD (reference sequence). J lost 10 bases, V lost 0 bases, and 0 bases had no gene match. CDR3 DNA: TGCGCCAGCAGTGAGTCCGGGAGGGCGCAGTATTTT. Translation gives CASSESGRAQYF.

This clone was seen a handful of times. V and J are TRBV7-9 and TRBJ1-4; D call uncertain. The ends were cut back, 5 bases at V and 8 bases at J, with 15 bases in the middle. CDR1 is SEHNR and CDR2 is FQNEAQ in the germline V gene (reference sequence). The CDR3 covers 14 residues. This CDR3 is CASSRNGGREKLFF. The CDR3 DNA is TGTGCCAGCAGCCGTAACGGAGGTCGAGAAAAACTGTTTTTT.

The genes are TRBV27 and TRBJ1-4; 11 bases match TRBD1. The trim removed 7 bases at V and 3 bases at J, leaving 13 bases unmatched. CDR1 and CDR2 from the germline V gene are MNHEY and SMNVEV (reference sequence). The CDR3 is made up of 18 amino acids. This chain's CDR3 is CASTRIRTGGSSNEKLFF. Written as DNA, the CDR3 is TGTGCCAGCACCCGAATCAGGACAGGGGGCTCATCTAATGAAAAACTGTTTTTT. The full variable domain, in which reference TRBV27 and TRBJ1-4 provide the parts outside the CDR3, is EAQVTQNPRYLITVTGKKLTVTCSQNMNHEYMSWYRQDPGLGLRQIYYSMNVEVTDKGDVPEGYKVSRKEKRNFPLILESPSPNQTSLYFCASTRIRTGGSSNEKLFFGSGTQLSVL.

The genes are TRBV20-1 and TRBJ1-2; 10 nucleotides align to TRBD1. With 3 bases clipped from V and 4 bases from J, the junction kept 5 bases outside the gene matches. The CDR3 spans 14 residues. Per germline, CDR1 DFQATT and CDR2 SNEGSKA (reference sequence). The CDR3 DNA sequence: TGCAGTGCTAGTGGACAGGGGGGAAGCTATGGCTACACCTTC. Protein: CSASGQGGSYGYTF.

The rearrangement uses TRBV20-1 and TRBJ1-6; perhaps TRBD1 as D (6 bases). The V end lost 3 bases, the J end lost 8 bases, and 14 bases lay between the germline ends. Germline V gives CDR1 DFQATT, CDR2 SNEGSKA (reference sequence). The CDR3 has 14 residues. The DNA for the CDR3 is TGCAGTGCTAGTGGGACAATCATGGATTCACCCCTCCACTTT. As protein: CSASGTIMDSPLHF.

The CDR3 sequence is CASSSTTGLSGNTIYF. In DNA, the CDR3 is TGCGCCAGCAGCTCAACCACAGGTCTCTCTGGAAACACCATATATTTT. This sequence joins TRBV5-1 and TRBJ1-3; TRBD1 might be the D (5 bases). CDR1 and CDR2 from the germline V gene are SGHRS and YFSETQ. Trimming took off 3 bases at V and 0 bases at J, with 13 bases between the two ends. This CDR3 contains 16 residues.

The chain is built from TRBV6-2 or TRBV6-3 and TRBJ2-5, with 16 positions matching TRBD2. Trimming took 5 bases from V and 5 from J; bases not matched to a gene: 11. This CDR3 is built from 18 residues. CDR1 is MNHEY and CDR2 is SVGEGT in the germline V gene. The CDR3 spells CASSAPGLAGGRMETQYF. CDR3 DNA: TGTGCCAGCAGTGCTCCGGGACTAGCGGGAGGGAGGATGGAGACCCAGTACTTC.

The genes are TRBV5-1 and TRBJ2-1, with TRBD2 as a possible D gene (5 bases). Trimming took 4 bases from V and 12 from J, leaving 23 bases between them. The germline V gene encodes CDR1 SGHRS and CDR2 YFSETQ. This CDR3 has 15 residues. As DNA, the CDR3 is TGCGCCAGCAGCCCCGGCGGGTCTGCAACTGACCGGCAGTTCTTC. Translating gives CASSPGGSATDRQFF. The full variable domain, in which reference TRBV5-1 and TRBJ2-1 provide the parts outside the CDR3, is KAGVTQTPRYLIKTRGQQVTLSCSPISGHRSVSWYQQTPGQGLQFLFEYFSETQRNKGNFPGRFSGRQFSNSRSEMNVSTLELGDSALYLCASSPGGSATDRQFFGPGTRLTVL.